This T cell receptor beta chain came from a study of T cells in Graves' hyperthyroidism and ophthalmopathy. Study-wide results and limits: Most clonotypes that expanded in the thyroid above 0.001 also showed up in blood. Model-based prediction identified ophthalmopathy a median 6.5 months prior to its onset.

If no ophthalmopathy progression occurred within 18 months, Graves' hyperthyroidism was stable. Turning to this clonotype: No antigen is known for it.

V gave up 7 bases and J gave up 4 bases; unmatched junction bases: 9. The CDR3 totals 15 residues. Per the germline V gene, CDR1 is SEHNR and CDR2 is FQNEAQ (reference sequence). Researchers took RNA transcripts and amplified the TCR beta CDR3 regions from them. The HTBI primer set was used in a first-round RT-PCR of the TCR CDR3. TCRdb re-called the multiplex PCR reads with MiXCR, one entry per CDR3 protein. The sample includes 610,000 or so distinct CDR3 sequences, roughly 50% of them seen just once. The chain couples TRBV7-9 to TRBJ2-5; 10 positions agree with TRBD1. The specimen sequenced was peripheral blood or thyroid tissue (not recorded which). The receptor was derived from a woman in her late teens or twenties with Graves' hyperthyroidism. The CDR3 region has the DNA TGTGCCAGCACCTACGGGGGGACAGGGGTAGAGACCCAGTACTTC. Protein sequence: CASTYGGTGVETQYF.